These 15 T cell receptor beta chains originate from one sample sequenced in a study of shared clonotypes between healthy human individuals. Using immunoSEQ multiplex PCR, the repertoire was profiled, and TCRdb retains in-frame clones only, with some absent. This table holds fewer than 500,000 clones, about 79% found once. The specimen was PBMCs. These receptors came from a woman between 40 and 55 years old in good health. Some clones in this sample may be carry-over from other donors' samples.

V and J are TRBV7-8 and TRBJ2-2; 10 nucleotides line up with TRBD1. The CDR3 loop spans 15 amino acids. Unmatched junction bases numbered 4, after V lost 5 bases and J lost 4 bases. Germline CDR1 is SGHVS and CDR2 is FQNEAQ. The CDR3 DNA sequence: TGTGCCAGCAGCATCGGGACAGGGGCCACCGGGGAGCTGTTTTTT. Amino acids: CASSIGTGATGELFF.

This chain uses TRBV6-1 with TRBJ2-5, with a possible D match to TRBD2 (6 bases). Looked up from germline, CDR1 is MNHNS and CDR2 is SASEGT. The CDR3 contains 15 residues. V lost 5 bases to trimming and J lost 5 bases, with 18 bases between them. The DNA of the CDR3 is TGTGCCAGCAGTCCTCGGACTACCGCGAGGGAGACCCAGTACTTC. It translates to CASSPRTTARETQYF.

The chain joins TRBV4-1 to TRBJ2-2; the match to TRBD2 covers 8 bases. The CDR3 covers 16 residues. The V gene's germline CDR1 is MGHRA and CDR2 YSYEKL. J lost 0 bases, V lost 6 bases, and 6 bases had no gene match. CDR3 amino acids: CASRVTSGTNTGELFF. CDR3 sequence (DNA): TGCGCCAGCAGGGTCACTAGCGGAACGAACACCGGGGAGCTGTTTTTT.

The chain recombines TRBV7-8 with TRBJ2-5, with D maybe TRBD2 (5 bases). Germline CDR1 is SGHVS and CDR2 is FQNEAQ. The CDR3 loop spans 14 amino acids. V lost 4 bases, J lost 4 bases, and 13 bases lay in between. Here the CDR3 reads CASSSGRGRETQYF. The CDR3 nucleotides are TGTGCCAGCAGCTCCGGTAGAGGGAGAGAGACCCAGTACTTC.

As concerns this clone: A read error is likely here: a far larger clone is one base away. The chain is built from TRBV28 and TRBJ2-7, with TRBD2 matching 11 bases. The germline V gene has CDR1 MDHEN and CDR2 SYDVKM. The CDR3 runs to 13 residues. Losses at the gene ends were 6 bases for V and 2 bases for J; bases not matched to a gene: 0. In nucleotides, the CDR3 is TGTGCCAGCAGACTAGCGGGGGCCTACGAGCAGTACTTC. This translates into CASRLAGAYEQYF. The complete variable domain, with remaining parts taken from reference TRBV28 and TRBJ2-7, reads DVKVTQSSRYLVKRTGEKVFLECVQDMDHENMFWYRQDPGLGLRLIYFSYDVKMKEKGDIPEGYSVSREKKERFSLILESASTNQTSMYLCASRLAGAYEQYFGPGTRLTVT.

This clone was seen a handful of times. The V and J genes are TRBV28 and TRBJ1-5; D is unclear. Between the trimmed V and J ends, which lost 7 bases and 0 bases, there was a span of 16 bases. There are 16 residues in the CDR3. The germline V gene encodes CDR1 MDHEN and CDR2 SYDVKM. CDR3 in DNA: TGTGCCAGCACCCCATGGCGGACTTATAGCAATCAGCCCCAGCATTTT. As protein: CASTPWRTYSNQPQHF. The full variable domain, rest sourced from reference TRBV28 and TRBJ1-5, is DVKVTQSSRYLVKRTGEKVFLECVQDMDHENMFWYRQDPGLGLRLIYFSYDVKMKEKGDIPEGYSVSREKKERFSLILESASTNQTSMYLCASTPWRTYSNQPQHFGDGTRLSIL.

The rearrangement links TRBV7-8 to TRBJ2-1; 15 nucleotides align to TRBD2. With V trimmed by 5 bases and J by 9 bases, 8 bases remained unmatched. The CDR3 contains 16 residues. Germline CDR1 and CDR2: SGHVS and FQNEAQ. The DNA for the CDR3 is TGTGCCAGCAGCCGCGGACTAGCGGGAGGGCCTGGTGAGCAGTTCTTC. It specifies CASSRGLAGGPGEQFF.

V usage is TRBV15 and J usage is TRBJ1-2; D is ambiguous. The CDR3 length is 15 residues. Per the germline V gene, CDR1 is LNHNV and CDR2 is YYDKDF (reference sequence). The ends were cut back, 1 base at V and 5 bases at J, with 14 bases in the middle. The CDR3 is CATSRGAGPLYGYTF. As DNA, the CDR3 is TGTGCCACCAGCAGAGGGGCAGGCCCTCTATATGGCTACACCTTC.

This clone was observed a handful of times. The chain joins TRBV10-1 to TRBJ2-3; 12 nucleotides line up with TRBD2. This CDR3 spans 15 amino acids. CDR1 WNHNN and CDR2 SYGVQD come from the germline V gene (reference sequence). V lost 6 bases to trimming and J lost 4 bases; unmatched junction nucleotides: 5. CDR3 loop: CASSRLAGDSDTQYF. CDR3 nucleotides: TGCGCCAGCAGCCGACTAGCGGGAGATTCAGATACGCAGTATTTT.

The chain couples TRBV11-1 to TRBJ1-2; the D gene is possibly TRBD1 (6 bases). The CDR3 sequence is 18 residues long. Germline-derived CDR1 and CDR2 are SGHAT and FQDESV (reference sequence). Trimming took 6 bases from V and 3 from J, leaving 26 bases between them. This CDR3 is CASRLLLSPTGNDYGYTF. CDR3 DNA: TGTGCCAGCAGGCTTTTACTTTCCCCAACAGGGAACGACTATGGCTACACCTTC.

DNA of the CDR3: TGTGCCAGCAGCTTAGGCGTGGGAGGGGAGCAGTACTTC. It translates to CASSLGVGGEQYF. The chain is built from TRBV7-2 and TRBJ2-7; 7 bases align to TRBD2. The J segment lost 7 bases and the V segment lost 1 base, leaving 4 bases of the junction unmatched. CDR1 SGHTA and CDR2 FQGNSA come from the germline V gene. The CDR3 loop spans 13 amino acids.

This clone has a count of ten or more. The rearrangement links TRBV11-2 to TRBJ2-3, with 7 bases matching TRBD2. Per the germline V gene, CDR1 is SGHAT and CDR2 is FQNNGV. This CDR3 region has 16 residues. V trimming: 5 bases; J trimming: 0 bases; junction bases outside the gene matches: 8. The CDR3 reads CASSLLRDYSTDTQYF. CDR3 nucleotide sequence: TGTGCCAGCAGCCTACTCCGGGACTACAGCACAGATACGCAGTATTTT.

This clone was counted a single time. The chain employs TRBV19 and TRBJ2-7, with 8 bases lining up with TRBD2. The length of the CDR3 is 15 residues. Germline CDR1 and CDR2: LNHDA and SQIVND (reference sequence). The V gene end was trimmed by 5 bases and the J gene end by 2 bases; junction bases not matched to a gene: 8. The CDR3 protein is CASSAPGLGTYEQYF. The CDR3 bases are TGTGCCAGTAGTGCCCCGGGACTAGGGACCTACGAGCAGTACTTC.

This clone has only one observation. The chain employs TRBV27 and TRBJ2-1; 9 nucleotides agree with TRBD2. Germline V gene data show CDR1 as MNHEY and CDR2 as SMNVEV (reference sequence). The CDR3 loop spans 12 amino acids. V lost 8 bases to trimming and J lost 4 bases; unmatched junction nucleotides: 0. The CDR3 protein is CASAGGYNEQFF. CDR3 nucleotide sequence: TGTGCCAGCGCGGGAGGGTACAATGAGCAGTTCTTC.

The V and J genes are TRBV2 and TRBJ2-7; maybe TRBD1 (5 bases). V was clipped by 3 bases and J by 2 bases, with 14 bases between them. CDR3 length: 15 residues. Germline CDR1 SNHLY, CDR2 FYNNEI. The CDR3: CASSDGAVITYEQYF. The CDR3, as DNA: TGTGCCAGCAGTGATGGGGCGGTAATAACCTACGAGCAGTACTTC.